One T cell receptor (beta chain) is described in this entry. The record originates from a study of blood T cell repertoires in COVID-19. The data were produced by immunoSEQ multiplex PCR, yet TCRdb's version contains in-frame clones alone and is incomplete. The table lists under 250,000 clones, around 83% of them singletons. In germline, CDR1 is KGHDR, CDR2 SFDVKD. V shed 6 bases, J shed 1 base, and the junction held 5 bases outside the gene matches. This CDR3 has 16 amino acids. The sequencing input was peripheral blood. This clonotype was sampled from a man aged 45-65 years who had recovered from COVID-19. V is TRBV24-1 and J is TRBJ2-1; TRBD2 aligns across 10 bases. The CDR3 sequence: CATSLAGEGSYNEQFF. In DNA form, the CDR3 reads TGTGCCACCAGTCTAGCGGGAGAGGGGTCCTACAATGAGCAGTTCTTC.